The present T cell receptor beta chain was sequenced within a study of T cells in Graves' hyperthyroidism and ophthalmopathy. In germline, CDR1 is ENHRY, CDR2 SYGVKD. V trimming: 7 bases; J trimming: 5 bases; junction bases outside the gene matches: 7. The CDR3 length is 13 residues. This clonotype has only one observation. RNA transcripts yielded amplified TCR beta CDR3 regions. HTBI primers were used for first-round RT-PCR of the TCR CDR3. Using its own MiXCR run on the multiplex PCR reads, TCRdb lists one record per CDR3 protein. The sample holds hundreds of thousands of distinct CDR3 sequences, just over 35% seen once.

Sequencing was performed on blood. The clonotype comes from a woman aged 40 to 50 with Graves' hyperthyroidism. The chain uses TRBV10-3 and TRBJ2-7; 8 bases map to TRBD1. Here the CDR3 DNA reads TGTGCCATCAACCCGGACAGGGACCACGAGCAGTACTTC. This sequence encodes CAINPDRDHEQYF.